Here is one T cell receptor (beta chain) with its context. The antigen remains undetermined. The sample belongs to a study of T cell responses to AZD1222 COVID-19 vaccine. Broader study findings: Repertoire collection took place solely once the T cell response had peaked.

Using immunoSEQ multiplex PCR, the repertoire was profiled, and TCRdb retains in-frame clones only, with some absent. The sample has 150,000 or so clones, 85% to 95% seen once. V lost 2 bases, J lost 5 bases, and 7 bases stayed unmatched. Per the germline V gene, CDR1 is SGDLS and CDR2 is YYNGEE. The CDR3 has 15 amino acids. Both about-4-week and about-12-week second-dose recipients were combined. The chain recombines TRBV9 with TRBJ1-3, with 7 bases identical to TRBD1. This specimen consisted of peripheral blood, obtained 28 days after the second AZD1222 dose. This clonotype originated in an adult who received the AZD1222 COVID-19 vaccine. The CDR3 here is CASSVNTGVRNTIYF. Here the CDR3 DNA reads TGTGCCAGCAGCGTCAACACAGGGGTCAGAAACACCATATATTTT.